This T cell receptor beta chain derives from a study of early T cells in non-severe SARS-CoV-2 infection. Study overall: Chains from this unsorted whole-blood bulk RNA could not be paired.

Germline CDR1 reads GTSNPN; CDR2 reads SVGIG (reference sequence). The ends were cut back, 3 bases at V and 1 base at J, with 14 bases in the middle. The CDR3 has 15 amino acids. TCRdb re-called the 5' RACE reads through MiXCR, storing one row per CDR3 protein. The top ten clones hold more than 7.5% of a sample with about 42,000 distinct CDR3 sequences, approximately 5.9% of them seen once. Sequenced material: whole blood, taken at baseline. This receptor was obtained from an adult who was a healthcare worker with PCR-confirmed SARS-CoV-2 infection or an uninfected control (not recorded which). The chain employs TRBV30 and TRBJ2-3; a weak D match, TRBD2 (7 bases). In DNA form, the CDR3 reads TGTGCCTGGAGCGCCTGGGGGGGCGGCACAGATACGCAGTATTTT. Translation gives CAWSAWGGGTDTQYF.